Listed below are T cell receptor beta chains from one sample, sequenced in a study of graft-versus-host responses after intestinal transplantation. TCRdb's table, derived via immunoSEQ multiplex PCR, lists solely in-frame clones and lacks some. This sample has about 73,000 clones, with nearly 90% found just once. These TCRs are of unknown antigen specificity. Source: unstimulated CD8+ T cells sorted from spleen or lymph node cells, taken before transplant. These receptors came from a human donor who was the organ donor for an intestinal transplant. Each CDR3 is given with its conserved first and last residue. A D gene is named only where the DNA matches it firmly. Not all rows give a size; the values are once, few, many and, for expanded clones, a class.

CDR3 | DNA | D | V | size | J | length
CANQRGARTDTQYF | TGTGCCAATCAACGGGGGGCACGCACAGATACGCAGTATTTT | - | TRBV2 | - | TRBJ2-3 | 14
CASSQDRTSTDTQYF | TGCGCCAGCAGCCAAGACCGCACTAGCACAGATACGCAGTATTTT | - | TRBV4-1 | - | TRBJ2-3 | 15
CASSRDRDPFYTF | TGTGCCAGCAGTCGAGACAGGGACCCATTCTACACCTTC | TRBD1 | TRBV7-8 | once | TRBJ1-2 | 13
CAISDLGTGGVYGYTF | TGTGCCATCAGTGATTTAGGGACAGGGGGCGTCTATGGCTACACCTTC | TRBD1 | TRBV10-3 | - | TRBJ1-2 | 16
CASSGQGTNSPLHF | TGTGCCAGTTCCGGACAGGGGACAAATTCACCCCTCCACTTT | TRBD1 | TRBV19 | few | TRBJ1-6 | 14
CASVITGGTPVSQYF | TGCGCCAGCGTCATAACAGGGGGCACCCCGGTGTCGCAGTATTTT | TRBD1 | TRBV23-1 | - | TRBJ2-3 | 15
CASSYKGQGQFF | TGTGCCAGCAGTTACAAGGGACAGGGGCAGTTCTTC | TRBD1 | TRBV6-5 | - | TRBJ2-1 | 12
CASSLFGDSTSQVVDYGYTF | TGCGCCAGCAGCTTGTTCGGGGACAGCACAAGCCAAGTTGTCGACTATGGCTACACCTTC | TRBD1 | TRBV5-1 | - | TRBJ1-2 | 20
CASSTLDRGDGYTF | TGTGCCAGTAGTACTCTGGACAGGGGGGATGGCTACACCTTC | TRBD1 | TRBV19 | few | TRBJ1-2 | 14
CASSVGQHSNQPQHF | TGTGCCAGCAGTGTGGGGCAGCATAGCAATCAGCCCCAGCATTTT | - | TRBV2 | - | TRBJ1-5 | 15
CASSDQGQSSYNSPLHF | TGTGCCAGCAGTGATCAGGGGCAGAGCTCCTATAATTCACCCCTCCACTTT | - | TRBV25-1 | - | TRBJ1-6 | 17
CAAQGGFGETQYF | TGTGCCGCCCAGGGTGGGTTCGGCGAGACCCAGTACTTC | - | TRBV30 | once | TRBJ2-5 | 13
CAHGAGDNSPLHF | TGTGCCCACGGCGCCGGAGACAATTCACCCCTCCACTTT | - | TRBV19 | few | TRBJ1-6 | 13
CAITGTGAPGNTIYF | TGTGCCATTACCGGGACAGGGGCTCCTGGAAACACCATATATTTT | TRBD1 | TRBV6-6 | - | TRBJ1-3 | 15
CASSQERVYGYTF | TGTGCCAGCAGCCAGGAGAGGGTCTATGGCTACACCTTC | - | TRBV14 | - | TRBJ1-2 | 13
CASTGGDNDLSGANVLTF | TGTGCCAGCACGGGGGGGGACAACGACCTCTCTGGGGCCAACGTCCTGACTTTC | TRBD2 | TRBV25-1 | - | TRBJ2-6 | 18